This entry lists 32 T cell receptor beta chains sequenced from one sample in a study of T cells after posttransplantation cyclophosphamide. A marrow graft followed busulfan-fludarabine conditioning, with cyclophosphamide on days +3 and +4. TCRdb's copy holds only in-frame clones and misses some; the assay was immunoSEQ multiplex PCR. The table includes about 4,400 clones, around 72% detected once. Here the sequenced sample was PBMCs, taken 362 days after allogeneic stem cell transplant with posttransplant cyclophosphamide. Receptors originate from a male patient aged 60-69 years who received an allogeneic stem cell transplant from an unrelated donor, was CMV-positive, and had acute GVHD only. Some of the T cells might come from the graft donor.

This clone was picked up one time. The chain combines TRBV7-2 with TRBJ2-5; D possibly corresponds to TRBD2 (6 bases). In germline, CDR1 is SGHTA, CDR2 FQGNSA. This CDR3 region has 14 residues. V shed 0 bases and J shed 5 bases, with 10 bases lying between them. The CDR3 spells CASSLAGRQETQYF. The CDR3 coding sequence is TGTGCCAGCAGCTTAGCCGGGAGACAGGAGACCCAGTACTTC.

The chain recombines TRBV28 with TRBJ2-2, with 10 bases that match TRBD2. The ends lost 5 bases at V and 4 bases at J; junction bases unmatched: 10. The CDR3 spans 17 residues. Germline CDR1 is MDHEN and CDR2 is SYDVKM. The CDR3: CASSPNSGRSRTGELFF. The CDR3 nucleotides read TGTGCCAGCAGTCCCAATAGCGGGAGGTCGCGCACCGGGGAGCTGTTTTTT.

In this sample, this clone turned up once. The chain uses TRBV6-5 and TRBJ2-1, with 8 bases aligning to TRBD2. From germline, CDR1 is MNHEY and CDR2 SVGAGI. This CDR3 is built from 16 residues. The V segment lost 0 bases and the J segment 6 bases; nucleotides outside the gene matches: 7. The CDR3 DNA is TGTGCCAGCAGTTACTCTAGCGGGGCCGGTCCCAATGAGCAGTTCTTC. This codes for CASSYSSGAGPNEQFF.

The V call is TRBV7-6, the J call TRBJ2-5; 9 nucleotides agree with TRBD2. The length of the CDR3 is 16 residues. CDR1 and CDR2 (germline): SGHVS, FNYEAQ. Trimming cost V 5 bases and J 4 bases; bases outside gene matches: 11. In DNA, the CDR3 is TGTGCCAGCAGCCAGAGGGGCGGGGGGGCCGTAGAGACCCAGTACTTC. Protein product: CASSQRGGGAVETQYF.

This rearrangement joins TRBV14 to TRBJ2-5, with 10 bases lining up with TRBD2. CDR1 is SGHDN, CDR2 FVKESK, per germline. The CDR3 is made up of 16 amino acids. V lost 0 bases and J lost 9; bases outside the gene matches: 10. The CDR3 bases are TGTGCCAGCAGCCAAGAGGAACTAGCGGGGCCGGGGGCCCAGTACTTC. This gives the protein CASSQEELAGPGAQYF.

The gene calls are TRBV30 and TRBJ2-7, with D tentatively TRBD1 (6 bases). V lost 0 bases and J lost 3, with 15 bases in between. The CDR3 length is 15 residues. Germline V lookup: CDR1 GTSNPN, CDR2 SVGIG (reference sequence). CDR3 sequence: CAWSVGWGQLYEQYF. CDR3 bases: TGTGCCTGGAGTGTGGGGTGGGGACAACTCTACGAGCAGTACTTC.

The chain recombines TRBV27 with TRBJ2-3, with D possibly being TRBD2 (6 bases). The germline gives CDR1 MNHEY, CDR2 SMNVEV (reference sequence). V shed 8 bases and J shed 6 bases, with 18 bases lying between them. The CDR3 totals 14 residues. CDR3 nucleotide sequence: TGTGCCAGCGGAGGGGCGTCGGCGACTGATACGCAGTATTTT. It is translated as CASGGASATDTQYF.

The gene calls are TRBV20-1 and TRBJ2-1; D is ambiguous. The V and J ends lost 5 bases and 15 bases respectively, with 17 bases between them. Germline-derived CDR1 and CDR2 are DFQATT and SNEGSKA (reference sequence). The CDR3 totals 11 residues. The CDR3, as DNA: TGCAGTGCTCAGTTTAGAGGTCAGTGGTTCTTC. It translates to CSAQFRGQWFF.

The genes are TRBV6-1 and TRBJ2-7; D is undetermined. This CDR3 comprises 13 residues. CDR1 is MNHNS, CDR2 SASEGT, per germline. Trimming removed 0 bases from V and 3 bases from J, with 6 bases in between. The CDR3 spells CASSEAANYEQYF. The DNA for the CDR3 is TGTGCCAGCAGTGAAGCGGCCAACTACGAGCAGTACTTC.

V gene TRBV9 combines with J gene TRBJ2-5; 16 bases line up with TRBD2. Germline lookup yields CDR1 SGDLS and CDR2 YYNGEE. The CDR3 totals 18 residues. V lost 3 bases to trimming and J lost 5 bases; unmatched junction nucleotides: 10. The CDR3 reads CASSDGTSGRAGGETQYF. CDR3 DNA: TGTGCCAGCAGCGACGGGACTAGCGGGAGGGCCGGTGGGGAGACCCAGTACTTC.

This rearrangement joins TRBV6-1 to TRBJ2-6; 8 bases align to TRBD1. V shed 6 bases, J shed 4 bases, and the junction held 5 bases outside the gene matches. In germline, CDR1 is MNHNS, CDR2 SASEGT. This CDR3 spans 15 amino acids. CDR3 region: CASRGQVVGANVLTF. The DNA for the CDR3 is TGTGCCAGCAGGGGACAGGTAGTAGGGGCCAACGTCCTGACTTTC.

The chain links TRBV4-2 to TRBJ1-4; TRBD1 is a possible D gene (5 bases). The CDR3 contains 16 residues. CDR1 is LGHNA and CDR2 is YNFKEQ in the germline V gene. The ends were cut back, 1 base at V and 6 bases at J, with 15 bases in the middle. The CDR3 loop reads CASSQGYGGLDEKLFF. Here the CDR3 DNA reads TGTGCCAGCAGCCAAGGATACGGGGGTCTCGATGAAAAACTGTTTTTT.

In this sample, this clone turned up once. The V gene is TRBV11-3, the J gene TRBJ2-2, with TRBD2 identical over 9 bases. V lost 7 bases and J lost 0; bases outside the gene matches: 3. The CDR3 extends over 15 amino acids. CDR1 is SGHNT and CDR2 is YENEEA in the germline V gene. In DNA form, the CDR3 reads TGTGCCAGCACCCTAGCGGGGACGAACACCGGGGAGCTGTTTTTT. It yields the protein CASTLAGTNTGELFF.

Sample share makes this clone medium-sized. The CDR3 sequence: CASSEGGQIYEQYF. The CDR3 DNA is TGTGCCAGCAGTGAAGGGGGACAGATCTACGAGCAGTACTTC. This chain connects TRBV6-1 to TRBJ2-7; 7 nucleotides agree with TRBD1. Looked up from germline, CDR1 is MNHNS and CDR2 is SASEGT. The ends lost 1 base at V and 3 bases at J; junction bases unmatched: 3. The CDR3 sequence is 14 residues long.

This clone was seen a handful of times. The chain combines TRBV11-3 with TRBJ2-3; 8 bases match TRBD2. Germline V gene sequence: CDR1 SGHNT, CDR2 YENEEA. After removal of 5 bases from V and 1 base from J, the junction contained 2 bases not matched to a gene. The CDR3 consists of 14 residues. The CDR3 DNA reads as TGTGCCAGCAGCCTCGGGAGGGGCACAGATACGCAGTATTTT. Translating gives CASSLGRGTDTQYF.

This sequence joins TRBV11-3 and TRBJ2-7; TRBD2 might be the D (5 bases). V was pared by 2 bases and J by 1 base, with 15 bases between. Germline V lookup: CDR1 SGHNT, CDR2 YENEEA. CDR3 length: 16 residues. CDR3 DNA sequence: TGTGCCAGCAGCTTATTCAACCCACGGACTTCCTACGAGCAGTACTTC. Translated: CASSLFNPRTSYEQYF.

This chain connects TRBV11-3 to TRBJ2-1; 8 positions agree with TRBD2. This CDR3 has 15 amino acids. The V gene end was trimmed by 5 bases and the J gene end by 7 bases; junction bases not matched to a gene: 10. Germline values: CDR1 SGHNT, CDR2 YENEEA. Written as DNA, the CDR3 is TGTGCCAGCAGCCCCCCAGCGGGAGTCTATAATGAGCAGTTCTTC. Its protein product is CASSPPAGVYNEQFF.

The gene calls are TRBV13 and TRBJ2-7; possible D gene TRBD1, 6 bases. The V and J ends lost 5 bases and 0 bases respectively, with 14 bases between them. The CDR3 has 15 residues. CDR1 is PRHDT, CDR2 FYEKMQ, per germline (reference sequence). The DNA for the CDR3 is TGTGCCAGCAGCCCGCCCGGGACAAACTCCTACGAGCAGTACTTC. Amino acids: CASSPPGTNSYEQYF.

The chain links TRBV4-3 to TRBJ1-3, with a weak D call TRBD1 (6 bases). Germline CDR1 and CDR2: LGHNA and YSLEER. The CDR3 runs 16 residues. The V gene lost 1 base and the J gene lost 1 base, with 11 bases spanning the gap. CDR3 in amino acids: CASSQAPTGSGNTIYF. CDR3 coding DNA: TGCGCCAGCAGCCAAGCCCCGACAGGATCTGGAAACACCATATATTTT.

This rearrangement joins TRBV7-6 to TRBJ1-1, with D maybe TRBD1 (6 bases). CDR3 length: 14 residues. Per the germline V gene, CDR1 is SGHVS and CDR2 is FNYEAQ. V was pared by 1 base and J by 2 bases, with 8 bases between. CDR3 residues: CASSLVTGNTEAFF. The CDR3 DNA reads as TGTGCCAGCAGCTTAGTGACAGGTAACACTGAAGCTTTCTTT.

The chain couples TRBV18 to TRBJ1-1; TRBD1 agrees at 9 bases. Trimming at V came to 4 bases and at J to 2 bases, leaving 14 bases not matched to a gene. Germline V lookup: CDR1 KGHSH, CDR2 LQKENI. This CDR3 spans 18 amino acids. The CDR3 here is CASSLFVALDRGNTEAFF. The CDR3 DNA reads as TGTGCCAGCTCACTCTTTGTTGCCTTGGACAGGGGAAACACTGAAGCTTTCTTT.

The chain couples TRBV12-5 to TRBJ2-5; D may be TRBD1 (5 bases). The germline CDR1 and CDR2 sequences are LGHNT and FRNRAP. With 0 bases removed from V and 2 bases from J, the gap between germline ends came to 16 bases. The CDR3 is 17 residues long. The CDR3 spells CASGLVLGQAAQETQYF. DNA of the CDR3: TGTGCTAGTGGTTTGGTACTGGGGCAGGCGGCACAAGAGACCCAGTACTTC.

In DNA, the CDR3 is TGTGCCAGCGGCCCCAACGGAGGGACCGGGGAGCTGTTTTTT. Protein product: CASGPNGGTGELFF. V is TRBV6-5 and J is TRBJ2-2; tentatively, D is TRBD2 (6 bases). This CDR3 is 14 amino acids long. V was pared by 8 bases and J by 5 bases, with 15 bases between. Germline-derived CDR1 and CDR2 are MNHEY and SVGAGI.

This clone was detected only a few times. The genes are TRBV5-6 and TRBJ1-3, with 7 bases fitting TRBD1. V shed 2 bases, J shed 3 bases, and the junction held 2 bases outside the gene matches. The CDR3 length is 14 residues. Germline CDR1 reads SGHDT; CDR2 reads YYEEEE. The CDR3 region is CASSLRGLGNTIYF. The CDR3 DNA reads TGTGCCAGCAGCTTAAGGGGGCTTGGAAACACCATATATTTT.

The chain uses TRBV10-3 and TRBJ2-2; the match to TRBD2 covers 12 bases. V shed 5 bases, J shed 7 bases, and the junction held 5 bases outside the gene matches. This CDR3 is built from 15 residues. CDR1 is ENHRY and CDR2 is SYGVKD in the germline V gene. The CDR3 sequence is CAISTSGGHGGELFF. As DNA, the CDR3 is TGTGCCATCAGTACTAGCGGGGGGCATGGCGGGGAGCTGTTTTTT.

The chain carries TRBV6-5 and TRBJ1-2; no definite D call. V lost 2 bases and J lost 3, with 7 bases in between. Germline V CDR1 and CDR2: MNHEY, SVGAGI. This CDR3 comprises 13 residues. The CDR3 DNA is TGTGCCAGCAGTTACGCGGGAGACTATGGCTACACCTTC. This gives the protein CASSYAGDYGYTF.

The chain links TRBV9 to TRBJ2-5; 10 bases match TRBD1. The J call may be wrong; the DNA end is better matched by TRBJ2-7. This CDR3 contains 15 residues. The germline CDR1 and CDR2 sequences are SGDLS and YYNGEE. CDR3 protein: CASSVAGTGVSEQYF. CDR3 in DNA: TGTGCCAGCAGCGTAGCGGGGACAGGGGTTTCCGAGCAGTACTTC.

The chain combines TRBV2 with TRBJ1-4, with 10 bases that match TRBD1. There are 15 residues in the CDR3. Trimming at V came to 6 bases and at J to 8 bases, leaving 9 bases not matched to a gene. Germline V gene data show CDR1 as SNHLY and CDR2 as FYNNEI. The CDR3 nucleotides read TGTGCCAGCAGAATAAGAGGACAGGGGGGGGAAAAACTGTTTTTT. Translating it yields CASRIRGQGGEKLFF.

As DNA, the CDR3 is TGTGCCAGCAGTTCTAGCGGGAGCTCTAGCACAGATACGCAGTATTTT. Residues: CASSSSGSSSTDTQYF. The chain has TRBV2 and TRBJ2-3, with 10 bases aligning to TRBD2. CDR1 SNHLY and CDR2 FYNNEI come from the germline V gene. Unmatched junction bases numbered 5, after V lost 5 bases and J lost 0 bases. The CDR3 has 16 residues.

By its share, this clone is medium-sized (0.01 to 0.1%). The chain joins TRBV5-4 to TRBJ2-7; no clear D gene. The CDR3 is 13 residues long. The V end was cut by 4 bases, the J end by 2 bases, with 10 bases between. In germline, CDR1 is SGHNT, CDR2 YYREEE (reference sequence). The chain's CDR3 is CASSPGSPYEQYF. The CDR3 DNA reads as TGTGCCAGCAGCCCCGGGTCCCCCTACGAGCAGTACTTC.

The CDR3 nucleotides are TGTGCCAGCAGTTCAGGACAGAACTCTGGAAACACCATATATTTT. As protein: CASSSGQNSGNTIYF. The chain combines TRBV28 with TRBJ1-3; a weak D match, TRBD1 (6 bases). Germline V gives CDR1 MDHEN, CDR2 SYDVKM. The CDR3 covers 15 residues. V lost 4 bases and J lost 0, with 10 bases in between.

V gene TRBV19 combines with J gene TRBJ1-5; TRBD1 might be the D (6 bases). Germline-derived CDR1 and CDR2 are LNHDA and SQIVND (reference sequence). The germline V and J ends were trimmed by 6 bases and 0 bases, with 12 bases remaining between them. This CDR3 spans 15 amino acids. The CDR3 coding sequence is TGTGCCAGTAGCCAATACAGGGATAGCAATCAGCCCCAGCATTTT. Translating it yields CASSQYRDSNQPQHF. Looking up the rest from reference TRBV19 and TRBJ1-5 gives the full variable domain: DGGITQSPKYLFRKEGQNVTLSCEQNLNHDAMYWYRQDPGQGLRLIYYSQIVNDFQKGDIAEGYSVSREKKESFPLTVTSAQKNPTAFYLCASSQYRDSNQPQHFGDGTRLSIL.